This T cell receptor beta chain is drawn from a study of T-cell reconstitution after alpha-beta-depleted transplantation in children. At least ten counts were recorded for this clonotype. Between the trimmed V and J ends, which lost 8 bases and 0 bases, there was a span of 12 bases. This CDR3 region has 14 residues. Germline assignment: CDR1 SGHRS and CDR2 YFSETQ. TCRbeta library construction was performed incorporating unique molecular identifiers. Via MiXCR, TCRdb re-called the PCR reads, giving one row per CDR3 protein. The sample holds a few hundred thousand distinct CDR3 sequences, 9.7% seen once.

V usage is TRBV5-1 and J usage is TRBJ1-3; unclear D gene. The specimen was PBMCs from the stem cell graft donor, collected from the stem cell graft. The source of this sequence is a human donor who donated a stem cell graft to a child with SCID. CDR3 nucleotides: TGCGCCAGTCAGGTGGGGAACTCTGGAAACACCATATATTTT. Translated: CASQVGNSGNTIYF. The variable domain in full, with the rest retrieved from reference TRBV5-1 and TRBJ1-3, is KAGVTQTPRYLIKTRGQQVTLSCSPISGHRSVSWYQQTPGQGLQFLFEYFSETQRNKGNFPGRFSGRQFSNSRSEMNVSTLELGDSALYLCASQVGNSGNTIYFGEGSWLTVV.